This is a list of T cell receptor beta chains from one sample in a study of T cell repertoires in aging, cancer and after chemotherapy. TCRdb analysed the multiplex PCR reads with MiXCR anew, one entry per CDR3 protein. The sample includes over 6,500 distinct CDR3 sequences, roughly 22% of them seen just once. Material for sequencing was blood. These receptors were obtained from a human donor with a blood cancer. CDR3s include the opening cysteine and the closing phenylalanine or tryptophan. Each record gives: V gene, J gene, D gene, clone size, CDR3 DNA, CDR3 protein. A D gene is named only where the DNA matches it firmly. Expanded clones are given a class, and other clones once, few, many or no size at all.

>TRBV6-6|TRBJ1-1|-|medium-sized
TGTGCCAGTTCGACGGTGAACACTGAAGCTTTCTTT
CASSTVNTEAFF
>TRBV4-2|TRBJ2-2|-|once
TGCGCCAGCAGCCAGGGAATAGGCCTCACCGGGGAGCTGTTTTTT
CASSQGIGLTGELFF
>TRBV6-5|TRBJ2-2|-|medium-sized
TGTGCCTCAGCGGAGACGAACACCGGGGAGCTGTTTTTT
CASAETNTGELFF
>TRBV21-1|TRBJ1-5|-|-
TGTGCCAGCAGAGGGACAGGGAGGGTGTGGAGCAATCAGCCCCAGCATTTT
CASRGTGRVWSNQPQHF
>TRBV6-5|TRBJ2-1|TRBD2|-
TGTGCCAGCACTAATACTAGCGGGAGGATCCATGAGCAGTTCTTC
CASTNTSGRIHEQFF
>TRBV6-5|TRBJ2-4|TRBD1|-
TGTGCCAGCAGTTACTTAAGACAGGGTGCCAAAAACATTCAGTACTTC
CASSYLRQGAKNIQYF
>TRBV5-4|TRBJ2-1|TRBD2|medium-sized
TGTGCCAGCAGCTCAGCCGGGACTAGCGGGGAGAGGGAGCAGTTCTTC
CASSSAGTSGEREQFF
>TRBV19|TRBJ2-5|TRBD2|medium-sized
TGTGCCAGTAGTATGGGTCGGACTAGCGCGCAAGAGACCCAGTACTTC
CASSMGRTSAQETQYF
>TRBV12-3/TRBV12-4|TRBJ1-2|-|medium-sized
TGTGCCAGCAGTTCCCCCGACAGAACTCCTAACTATGGCTACACCTTC
CASSSPDRTPNYGYTF
>TRBV6-4|TRBJ2-3|TRBD2|medium-sized
TGTGCCAGCAGTGCTAGCGGGAGCACAGATACGCAGTATTTT
CASSASGSTDTQYF
>TRBV20-1|TRBJ1-1|-|-
TGCAGTGCTAGAGAACCAGATATCACTGAAGCTTTCTTT
CSAREPDITEAFF
>TRBV12-3/TRBV12-4|TRBJ1-2|-|few
TGTGCCAGCAGCTTAGGGGGGCAGGGGCTTTCGTATGGCTACACCTTC
CASSLGGQGLSYGYTF
>TRBV27|TRBJ2-1|-|medium-sized
TGTGCCAGCAGTTTTAGGGTTATCGGGTCGCCGGGACACCCCTACAATGAGCAGTTCTTC
CASSFRVIGSPGHPYNEQFF
>TRBV5-1|TRBJ2-5|-|few
TGCGCCAGCAGCTTGGATCCGGAGACCCAGTACTTC
CASSLDPETQYF
>TRBV27|TRBJ2-7|-|few
TGTGCCAGCAGTTTATCCATTCAAACCTACGAGCAGTACTTC
CASSLSIQTYEQYF
>TRBV6-2/TRBV6-3|TRBJ1-4|-|-
TGTGCCAGCAGTTTAGACGGGGCAACTAATGAAAAACTGTTTTTT
CASSLDGATNEKLFF
>TRBV19|TRBJ2-6|-|medium-sized
TGTGCCGGCTCGGAGGCCGGGGGCCCTGGGGCCAACGTCCTGACTTTC
CAGSEAGGPGANVLTF
>TRBV19|TRBJ2-2|TRBD1|once
TGTGCCAGTAGTCTGGACAGGGGGCGAGGCACCGGGGAGCTGTTTTTT
CASSLDRGRGTGELFF
>TRBV5-1|TRBJ2-2|-|-
TGCGCCAGCAGCTTGGAGCCCAACACCGGGGAGCTGTTTTTT
CASSLEPNTGELFF
>TRBV6-2/TRBV6-3|TRBJ2-3|TRBD2|few
TGTGCCAGCAGTTTCCAGCGGGAAACAGATACGCAGTATTTT
CASSFQRETDTQYF
>TRBV29-1|TRBJ1-5|TRBD1|-
TGCAGTGCAGGGGGGACTCAGCCCCAGCATTTT
CSAGGTQPQHF
>TRBV7-2|TRBJ2-5|TRBD1|few
TGTGCCAGCAGCCGATCCGGGACAGGGGGCTTGGAGACCCAGTACTTC
CASSRSGTGGLETQYF
>TRBV5-1|TRBJ1-4|-|few
TGCGCCAGCAGCTCGACGAAAGGTGAAAAACTGTTTTTT
CASSSTKGEKLFF
>TRBV5-3|TRBJ2-7|TRBD2|medium-sized
TGTGCCAGAAGCCCGGGGGGTGACGGGACCTACGAGCAGTACTTC
CARSPGGDGTYEQYF
>TRBV18|TRBJ2-5|TRBD1|medium-sized
TGTGCCAGCTCACAACAGGGGGGAGAGACCCAGTACTTC
CASSQQGGETQYF
>TRBV5-1|TRBJ2-3|TRBD2|few
TGCGCCAGCAGCCTTCGAGGACTAGCGGGAGCCACAGATACGCAGTATTTT
CASSLRGLAGATDTQYF
>TRBV20-1|TRBJ1-1|TRBD1|few
TGCAGTGCTAGACGGCCAGGGGGCTCCCCCAGCACTGAAGCTTTCTTT
CSARRPGGSPSTEAFF
>TRBV7-9|TRBJ2-3|TRBD1|-
TGTGCCAGCAGCGCCCGGGACAGGGGGTCAGATACGCAGTATTTT
CASSARDRGSDTQYF
>TRBV6-6|TRBJ1-2|TRBD1|medium-sized
TGTGCCAGCAGCCCATACGGACAGGGGGCTAACTATGGCTACACCTTC
CASSPYGQGANYGYTF
>TRBV14|TRBJ1-6|-|few
TGTGCCAGCAGCCAGGAAGCGCATAATTCACCCCTCCACTTT
CASSQEAHNSPLHF
>TRBV7-2|TRBJ2-5|-|medium-sized
TGTGCCAGCAGCTTAGATGGCCTCGTTGCTACGGCCCAGTACTTC
CASSLDGLVATAQYF
>TRBV5-1|TRBJ2-1|TRBD2|few
TGCGCCAGCCGCAAGCGGGGATGGGAGAGCGCCTACAATGAGCAGTTCTTC
CASRKRGWESAYNEQFF
>TRBV6-2/TRBV6-3|TRBJ1-2|TRBD1|-
TGTGCCAGCACATCACAGGGGCCTCAGGTCTATGGCTACACCTTC
CASTSQGPQVYGYTF
>TRBV27|TRBJ1-1|-|few
TGTGCCACCATCCCCACTGAAGCTTTCTTT
CATIPTEAFF
>TRBV30|TRBJ1-1|-|medium-sized
TGTGCCTGGAGTCGCTGGGGCACTGAAGCTTTCTTT
CAWSRWGTEAFF
>TRBV21-1|TRBJ2-2|-|few
TGTGCCAGCACCGAACTAGCGGGAGGGCGTCCGTCCGGGGAGCTGTTTTTT
CASTELAGGRPSGELFF